Listed here are 13 T cell receptor beta chains from one sample, sequenced in a study of T cells in Graves' hyperthyroidism and ophthalmopathy. Amplified TCR beta CDR3 regions came from RNA transcripts. Researchers ran a first-round RT-PCR on the TCR CDR3 using the HTBI primer set. TCRdb re-called the multiplex PCR reads with MiXCR, one entry per CDR3 protein. The sample yields fewer than 850,000 distinct CDR3 sequences, roughly a sixth seen once. The sample comprised blood. These receptors all come from a man aged 50 to 60 with Graves' hyperthyroidism.

V and J are TRBV6-2 or TRBV6-3 and TRBJ1-1; a weak D match, TRBD1 (6 bases). CDR3 length equals 13 residues. V gave up 8 bases and J gave up 6 bases, with 16 bases separating them. Germline loops: CDR1 MNHEY, CDR2 SVGEGT. CDR3 bases: TGTGCCAGCCAGGGGCTGGAATGGGCTGAAGCTTTCTTT. Amino acid sequence: CASQGLEWAEAFF.

J is TRBJ1-2 and V is TRBV14; TRBD1 is a possible D gene (5 bases). The V gene lost 1 base and the J gene lost 4 bases, with 7 bases spanning the gap. The V gene's germline CDR1 is SGHDN and CDR2 FVKESK. This CDR3 contains 13 residues. CDR3 sequence reads: CASSQGGFYGYTF. CDR3 DNA: TGTGCCAGCAGCCAAGGGGGGTTCTATGGCTACACCTTC.

This clonotype occurred a few times. The V gene is TRBV9, the J gene TRBJ1-1; the match to TRBD1 covers 7 bases. Trimming at V came to 5 bases and at J to 6 bases, leaving 10 bases not matched to a gene. There are 14 residues in the CDR3. Germline CDR1 reads SGDLS; CDR2 reads YYNGEE. CDR3 protein: CASSVTGVGPEAFF. CDR3 nucleotide sequence: TGTGCCAGCAGTGTAACAGGGGTAGGACCTGAAGCTTTCTTT.

This clonotype was counted ten times or more. This chain links TRBV10-2 with TRBJ1-1, with a possible D match to TRBD1 (6 bases). This CDR3 comprises 15 residues. Trimming took 2 bases from V and 5 from J, leaving 15 bases between them. Germline V gene sequence: CDR1 WSHSY, CDR2 SAAADI. CDR3 amino acids: CASSEPGGGRTEAFF. The CDR3 coding sequence is TGCGCCAGCAGTGAGCCCGGGGGCGGAAGGACTGAAGCTTTCTTT.

In this sample, this clonotype turned up many times. As DNA, the CDR3 is TGTGCCAGCAATCCAGACGGGGGCTACGAGCAGTACTTC. It codes for CASNPDGGYEQYF. The gene calls are TRBV9 and TRBJ2-7; weak D call: TRBD2 (6 bases). V dropped 6 bases and J dropped 3 bases, with 13 bases sitting between them. Germline loops: CDR1 SGDLS, CDR2 YYNGEE. The CDR3 spans 13 residues.

The chain uses TRBV7-3 and TRBJ2-5; TRBD1 matches 8 bases. Germline lookup yields CDR1 SGHTA and CDR2 FQGTGA. CDR3 length equals 12 residues. After removal of 2 bases from V and 7 bases from J, the junction contained 0 bases not matched to a gene. CDR3 loop: CASSLDRGTQYF. As DNA, the CDR3 is TGTGCCAGCAGCTTAGACAGGGGGACCCAGTACTTC.

This clonotype was recorded at least ten times. The gene calls are TRBV7-9 and TRBJ2-1; 7 bases map to TRBD1. CDR1 and CDR2 (germline): SEHNR, FQNEAQ (reference sequence). The length of the CDR3 is 17 residues. Trimming at V came to 5 bases and at J to 5 bases, leaving 15 bases not matched to a gene. CDR3 in amino acids: CASSKAGTVKGHNEQFF. For the CDR3, the DNA is TGTGCCAGCAGCAAAGCCGGGACAGTAAAGGGGCACAATGAGCAGTTCTTC.

In its sample, this clonotype was seen many times. The chain joins TRBV7-9 to TRBJ2-7; a weak D match, TRBD2 (6 bases). There are 15 residues in the CDR3. V was cut by 1 base and J by 1 base, with 11 bases left in between. The germline V gene encodes CDR1 SEHNR and CDR2 FQNEAQ (reference sequence). CDR3 protein: CASSLVGTDSYEQYF. The CDR3 DNA sequence: TGTGCCAGCAGCTTAGTAGGGACTGATTCCTACGAGCAGTACTTC.

The J gene is TRBJ2-4, the V gene TRBV20-1; 10 bases match TRBD2. V was clipped by 6 bases and J by 0 bases; unmatched bases: 8. In germline, CDR1 is DFQATT, CDR2 SNEGSKA (reference sequence). The CDR3 runs to 16 residues. The CDR3 DNA sequence: TGCAGTGCCGAGCGGGAGGGCTTGGAAGCCAAAAACATTCAGTACTTC. It is translated as CSAEREGLEAKNIQYF.

The chain links TRBV9 to TRBJ2-7; D possibly corresponds to TRBD2 (6 bases). Between the trimmed V and J ends, which lost 0 bases and 3 bases, there was a span of 10 bases. Germline lookup yields CDR1 SGDLS and CDR2 YYNGEE. CDR3 length: 14 residues. CDR3 in DNA: TGTGCCAGCAGCGTAGCGGGAGATTTCTACGAGCAGTACTTC. It specifies CASSVAGDFYEQYF.

This clonotype was recorded many times. V and J are TRBV28 and TRBJ2-3; TRBD2 might be the D (7 bases). Trimming took off 3 bases at V and 4 bases at J, with 14 bases between the two ends. Germline V gives CDR1 MDHEN, CDR2 SYDVKM. CDR3 length: 15 amino acids. CDR3 DNA sequence: TGTGCCAGCAGTTTGCGAGAAGGGGGGGCAGATACGCAGTATTTT. It encodes CASSLREGGADTQYF.

This clonotype was recorded at least ten times. The V and J genes are TRBV12-3 or TRBV12-4 and TRBJ2-7; 7 bases agree with TRBD2. The CDR3 extends over 16 amino acids. Trimming cost V 7 bases and J 1 base; bases outside gene matches: 13. The CDR3 DNA reads TGTGCCAGCACCCCGGGGGGAGGGAGGGGTTCCTACGAGCAGTACTTC. It encodes CASTPGGGRGSYEQYF.

This clonotype came up many times. A junction boundary mismatches the germline segment, possibly from a read error. The CDR3 DNA sequence: TGTGCCAGCAGCTTAGGGACAGCTGGAAACACCATATATTTT. Amino acids: CASSLGTAGNTIYF. The rearrangement links TRBV5-1 to TRBJ1-3, with TRBD1 matching 7 bases. Germline V gene data show CDR1 as SGHRS and CDR2 as YFSETQ. The CDR3 length is 14 residues. Full variable domain (outside the CDR3, taken from reference TRBV5-1 and TRBJ1-3): KAGVTQTPRYLIKTRGQQVTLSCSPISGHRSVSWYQQTPGQGLQFLFEYFSETQRNKGNFPGRFSGRQFSNSRSEMNVSTLELGDSALYLCASSLGTAGNTIYFGEGSWLTVV.